This entry lists 17 T cell receptor beta chains sequenced from one sample in a study of shared clonotypes between healthy human individuals. The method was immunoSEQ multiplex PCR; TCRdb's version includes in-frame clones alone and lacks a portion of them. The repertoire holds 600,000 or so clones, with approximately 95% as singletons. Positive CCR7 selection of CD45RO-negative cells yielded the naive CD8 cells, and terminally differentiated effector memory CD45RA+ cells were excluded. Sequenced input: naive CD8+ T cells sorted from blood. These receptor sequences come from a woman in her twenties or thirties in good health.

This chain uses TRBV19 with TRBJ2-7, with TRBD2 identical over 10 bases. Germline assignment: CDR1 LNHDA and CDR2 SQIVND (reference sequence). CDR3 size: 16 residues. V was pared by 5 bases and J by 3 bases, with 10 bases of the junction left unmatched. The CDR3 sequence is CASSPPKREGHYEQYF. CDR3 bases: TGTGCCAGTAGTCCCCCCAAGCGGGAGGGGCACTACGAGCAGTACTTC.

The V call is TRBV28, the J call TRBJ2-7; 7 nucleotides align to TRBD2. CDR1 is MDHEN, CDR2 SYDVKM, per germline. The CDR3 runs 14 residues. J lost 0 bases, V lost 4 bases, and 3 bases had no gene match. The CDR3: CASSSTSVSYEQYF. The CDR3 nucleotides read TGTGCCAGCAGTTCCACTAGCGTCTCCTACGAGCAGTACTTC.

The chain recombines TRBV15 with TRBJ1-5; D perhaps matches TRBD1 (5 bases). CDR1 and CDR2 from the germline V gene are LNHNV and YYDKDF (reference sequence). Trimming removed 6 bases from V and 3 bases from J, with 9 bases in between. This CDR3 is built from 13 residues. CDR3: CATREGFNQPQHF. DNA of the CDR3: TGTGCCACCAGGGAGGGGTTCAATCAGCCCCAGCATTTT.

V is TRBV5-5 and J is TRBJ1-1; no clear D gene. The CDR3 extends over 14 amino acids. Deletions cut 1 base from V and 4 bases from J, with 11 bases between. The germline V gene has CDR1 SGHKS and CDR2 YYEKEE (reference sequence). CDR3 bases: TGTGCCAGCAGCTTGTTTGAGGTACCCACTGAAGCTTTCTTT. As protein: CASSLFEVPTEAFF.

The rearrangement links TRBV9 to TRBJ2-7, with 7 bases fitting TRBD1. CDR1 and CDR2 from the germline V gene are SGDLS and YYNGEE. J gave up 5 bases and V 4 bases, and 12 bases lay outside the gene matches. The CDR3 sequence is 15 residues long. DNA for the CDR3: TGTGCCAGCAGCCCACGACAGGGCTTAGGAGACGAGCAGTACTTC. Its protein product is CASSPRQGLGDEQYF. Full variable domain (outside the CDR3, taken from reference TRBV9 and TRBJ2-7): DSGVTQTPKHLITATGQRVTLRCSPRSGDLSVYWYQQSLDQGLQFLIQYYNGEERAKGNILERFSAQQFPDLHSELNLSSLELGDSALYFCASSPRQGLGDEQYFGPGTRLTVT.

As regards this clone: The sample contains more than one DNA sequence encoding this CDR3. The chain couples TRBV27 to TRBJ2-7, with D possibly being TRBD1 (6 bases). With 2 bases removed from V and 4 bases from J, the gap between germline ends came to 6 bases. The CDR3 totals 12 residues. Germline V gene sequence: CDR1 MNHEY, CDR2 SMNVEV (reference sequence). CDR3 in amino acids: CASSLQGYEQYF. Written as DNA, the CDR3 is TGTGCCAGCAGTTTACAGGGGTACGAGCAGTACTTC.

The chain carries TRBV9 and TRBJ2-3; TRBD2 matches 8 bases. The J segment lost 2 bases and the V segment lost 0 bases, leaving 8 bases of the junction unmatched. This CDR3 comprises 17 residues. The germline V gene encodes CDR1 SGDLS and CDR2 YYNGEE. CDR3 protein: CASSVASGLGVTDTQYF. The CDR3, as DNA: TGTGCCAGCAGCGTAGCTTCGGGACTAGGGGTCACAGATACGCAGTATTTT. Combining the CDR3 with reference TRBV9 and TRBJ2-3 gives the whole variable domain DSGVTQTPKHLITATGQRVTLRCSPRSGDLSVYWYQQSLDQGLQFLIQYYNGEERAKGNILERFSAQQFPDLHSELNLSSLELGDSALYFCASSVASGLGVTDTQYFGPGTRLTVL.

This clone was counted once. The V gene is TRBV5-4, the J gene TRBJ2-3, with a possible D match to TRBD2 (6 bases). Trimming took off 4 bases at V and 11 bases at J, with 20 bases between the two ends. The CDR3 has 14 residues. In germline, CDR1 is SGHNT, CDR2 YYREEE (reference sequence). The CDR3 nucleotides read TGTGCCAGCAGCCACCCACGGGAGCTGGCCGGGCAGTATTTT. It codes for CASSHPRELAGQYF. Full variable domain (remainder filled in from reference TRBV5-4 and TRBJ2-3): ETGVTQSPTHLIKTRGQQVTLRCSSQSGHNTVSWYQQALGQGPQFIFQYYREEENGRGNFPPRFSGLQFPNYSSELNVNALELDDSALYLCASSHPRELAGQYFGPGTRLTVL.

CDR3 sequence reads: CASSAGTVGDTQYF. In DNA, the CDR3 is TGTGCCAGCAGTGCCGGGACAGTCGGAGATACGCAGTATTTT. This chain links TRBV27 with TRBJ2-3, with TRBD1 identical over 7 bases. V lost 5 bases and J lost 5; bases outside the gene matches: 7. The germline V gene has CDR1 MNHEY and CDR2 SMNVEV (reference sequence). The CDR3 is 14 amino acids.

This clone occurred a few times. This rearrangement joins TRBV6-5 to TRBJ2-1; tentative D call: TRBD1 (6 bases). Germline CDR1 MNHEY, CDR2 SVGAGI. This CDR3 comprises 13 residues. Trimming shortened V by 6 bases and J by 4 bases, and 10 bases separated the two germline ends. The CDR3 sequence: CASSPGHYNEQFF. CDR3 sequence (DNA): TGTGCCAGCAGCCCGGGACATTACAATGAGCAGTTCTTC.

This chain links TRBV6-5 with TRBJ1-1; possible D gene TRBD1, 5 bases. This CDR3 has 14 amino acids. Between the trimmed V and J ends, which lost 2 bases and 1 base, there was a span of 8 bases. Looked up from germline, CDR1 is MNHEY and CDR2 is SVGAGI. The CDR3 protein is CASSYAGRNTEAFF. CDR3 sequence (DNA): TGTGCCAGCAGTTACGCAGGGAGGAACACTGAAGCTTTCTTT.

V usage is TRBV9 and J usage is TRBJ2-7; 13 positions agree with TRBD2. Germline V CDR1 and CDR2: SGDLS, YYNGEE. The CDR3 covers 15 residues. Trimming took 3 bases from V and 4 from J; bases not matched to a gene: 4. The DNA of the CDR3 is TGTGCCAGCAGCGCAGGGACTAGCGGGATTTACGAGCAGTACTTC. This codes for CASSAGTSGIYEQYF. Based on the CDR3 plus reference TRBV9 and TRBJ2-7, the full variable domain is DSGVTQTPKHLITATGQRVTLRCSPRSGDLSVYWYQQSLDQGLQFLIQYYNGEERAKGNILERFSAQQFPDLHSELNLSSLELGDSALYFCASSAGTSGIYEQYFGPGTRLTVT.

The chain employs TRBV29-1 and TRBJ2-7; 8 bases agree with TRBD2. J lost 2 bases, V lost 1 base, and 1 base had no gene match. Germline values: CDR1 SQVTM, CDR2 ANQGSEA. This CDR3 has 13 amino acids. CDR3 sequence reads: CSVEGTSTYEQYF. In DNA form, the CDR3 reads TGCAGCGTTGAAGGGACTAGCACCTACGAGCAGTACTTC.

The chain carries TRBV15 and TRBJ2-7, with D tentatively TRBD1 (6 bases). CDR3 size: 13 residues. Deletions cut 4 bases from V and 6 bases from J, with 13 bases between. Germline-derived CDR1 and CDR2 are LNHNV and YYDKDF (reference sequence). CDR3 in amino acids: CATSILQGGEQYF. The CDR3 coding sequence is TGTGCCACCAGCATCCTACAGGGCGGCGAGCAGTACTTC.

This clone was seen a handful of times. This sequence joins TRBV11-2 and TRBJ1-3; D ambiguous. The germline V gene has CDR1 SGHAT and CDR2 FQNNGV. Deletions cut 2 bases from V and 4 bases from J, with 6 bases between. This CDR3 has 13 amino acids. The CDR3 spells CASSLWEGNTIYF. CDR3 in DNA: TGTGCCAGCAGCTTATGGGAGGGAAACACCATATATTTT.

The chain has TRBV4-2 and TRBJ2-7; 12 bases map to TRBD2. Germline V gene data show CDR1 as LGHNA and CDR2 as YNFKEQ. With 3 bases clipped from V and 3 bases from J, the junction kept 6 bases outside the gene matches. The CDR3 is 16 amino acids. The CDR3 DNA sequence: TGTGCCAGCAGCCACTCAACGACTAGCGGGAGCTACGAGCAGTACTTC. Amino acids: CASSHSTTSGSYEQYF.

This chain connects TRBV2 to TRBJ2-7; possibly TRBD2 for D (6 bases). Germline V gene lookup returns CDR1 SNHLY and CDR2 FYNNEI. The V and J ends lost 6 bases and 7 bases respectively, with 22 bases between them. The CDR3 extends over 15 amino acids. The CDR3 region is CASSPPGRDSPEQYF. The DNA for the CDR3 is TGTGCCAGCAGCCCCCCGGGCAGGGACTCCCCGGAGCAGTACTTC.